The clone carrying this TCR beta chain was counted ten times or more. Antigen specificity is unknown. With 2 bases removed from V and 0 bases from J, the gap between germline ends came to 4 bases. The CDR3 contains 13 residues. Germline CDR1 is LGHNA and CDR2 is YNFKEQ. Peripheral blood, about 9.3 milliliters per donor, was collected. This entry belongs to a study of blood T cells in healthy people across ages. Study outcomes and limitations: CMV infection status of these donors was not known.

Together with a sample-barcoded 5' primer, a J-beta primer mix was included in a second PCR lasting roughly 6 to 12 cycles. Every single cDNA molecule received a tag from a template-switch adaptor with 12 random nucleotides. TCRdb re-analysed the 5' RACE reads in MiXCR, keeping a single row per CDR3 protein. The sample has hundreds of thousands of distinct CDR3 sequences, approximately 21% seen once. The chain couples TRBV4-2 to TRBJ2-5, with no clear D. This sequence originates from a man between 65 and 80 years old in good health. The sequencing input was blood. This CDR3 is CASSQKHQETQYF. The CDR3 DNA follows: TGTGCCAGCAGCCAAAAACACCAAGAGACCCAGTACTTC.